The 27 T cell receptor beta chains below come from one sample, sequenced in a study of blood T cell repertoires in COVID-19. Only in-frame clones appear in the TCRdb table, and some are missing; sequencing was by immunoSEQ multiplex PCR. The data contain approximately 220,000 clones, around 92% of them singletons. The sample was PBMCs or T cells enriched from blood (not recorded which). These TCRs come from a woman between 25 and 40 years old with acute COVID-19.

The chain has TRBV27 and TRBJ1-1; D call uncertain. Germline-derived CDR1 and CDR2 are MNHEY and SMNVEV (reference sequence). Trimming shortened V by 6 bases and J by 0 bases, and 17 bases separated the two germline ends. The CDR3 totals 16 residues. The CDR3 region has the DNA TGTGCCAGCAGCCCCGGGAGCCGACTGCTGAACACTGAAGCTTTCTTT. Protein product: CASSPGSRLLNTEAFF.

This chain joins TRBV6-5 and TRBJ1-4; TRBD1 agrees at 8 bases. This CDR3 has 14 amino acids. Germline lookup yields CDR1 MNHEY and CDR2 SVGAGI. Trimming at V came to 4 bases and at J to 5 bases, leaving 3 bases not matched to a gene. The CDR3 loop reads CASSSRDRNEKLFF. CDR3 sequence (DNA): TGTGCCAGCAGTTCCCGGGACAGGAATGAAAAACTGTTTTTT.

This clone was seen a handful of times. The V call is TRBV5-6, the J call TRBJ2-7, with no clear D. This CDR3 is built from 14 residues. Germline V gene sequence: CDR1 SGHDT, CDR2 YYEEEE. Trimming pared 4 bases from V and 2 bases from J, leaving 13 bases between. The CDR3 region has the DNA TGTGCCAGCAGCGAAAACGGCAGGCCCTACGAGCAGTACTTC. Amino acid sequence: CASSENGRPYEQYF.

The chain employs TRBV5-6 and TRBJ1-5, with 8 bases aligning to TRBD1. The trim removed 2 bases at V and 2 bases at J, leaving 3 bases unmatched. CDR3 length: 15 residues. From germline, CDR1 is SGHDT and CDR2 YYEEEE. The CDR3 nucleotides read TGTGCCAGCAGCTTCCAGACAGGGGGCAATCAGCCCCAGCATTTT. It specifies CASSFQTGGNQPQHF.

The gene calls are TRBV19 and TRBJ1-4; D is perhaps TRBD1 (6 bases). V was shortened by 9 bases and J by 0 bases, with 20 bases between the two germline ends. Germline V gene data show CDR1 as LNHDA and CDR2 as SQIVND (reference sequence). This CDR3 has 17 amino acids. CDR3 amino acids: CASRRQGLPATNEKLFF. CDR3 bases: TGTGCCAGCCGCCGCCAGGGGCTCCCTGCAACTAATGAAAAACTGTTTTTT.

The chain has TRBV5-4 and TRBJ2-2; D ambiguous. CDR1 is SGHNT, CDR2 YYREEE, per germline (reference sequence). The CDR3 covers 12 residues. Trimming took off 3 bases at V and 3 bases at J, with 3 bases between the two ends. The CDR3 nucleotides are TGTGCCAGCAGCTCCTACACCGGGGAGCTGTTTTTT. This codes for CASSSYTGELFF.

This chain uses TRBV2 with TRBJ2-5; TRBD1 is a possible D gene (6 bases). The CDR3 contains 18 residues. Germline V gene sequence: CDR1 SNHLY, CDR2 FYNNEI. The germline V and J ends were trimmed by 0 bases and 3 bases, with 20 bases remaining between them. The CDR3 DNA reads TGTGCCAGCAGTGAAGCTAAAATGTCAGGGGTTATCAAAGAGACCCAGTACTTC. Amino acids: CASSEAKMSGVIKETQYF.

The chain couples TRBV24-1 to TRBJ1-1; D unresolved. Germline lookup yields CDR1 KGHDR and CDR2 SFDVKD. V lost 5 bases, J lost 4 bases, and 10 bases lay in between. The CDR3 loop spans 13 amino acids. The CDR3 DNA sequence: TGTGCCACCAGTGTCGCGGTAAGCACTGAAGCTTTCTTT. Protein product: CATSVAVSTEAFF.

V usage is TRBV7-2 and J usage is TRBJ1-1; 11 bases align to TRBD1. J gave up 7 bases and V 5 bases, and 9 bases lay outside the gene matches. The CDR3 has 15 residues. Germline assignment: CDR1 SGHTA and CDR2 FQGNSA. This CDR3 reads CASSLTRTGGNEAFF. The CDR3 DNA reads TGTGCCAGCAGCCTAACAAGGACAGGGGGCAATGAAGCTTTCTTT.

The chain couples TRBV6-1 to TRBJ1-4, with D possibly TRBD1 on 5 matching bases. Deletions cut 0 bases from V and 8 bases from J, with 13 bases between. This CDR3 spans 15 amino acids. CDR1 and CDR2 from the germline V gene are MNHNS and SASEGT. As DNA, the CDR3 is TGTGCCAGCAGTGAAGCGCAACAGGTTTACGAAAAACTGTTTTTT. This encodes CASSEAQQVYEKLFF.

This rearrangement joins TRBV3-1 (or the pseudogene TRBV3-2) to TRBJ1-5; the D is unclear. The CDR3 consists of 15 residues. Trimming took 0 bases from V and 5 from J, leaving 11 bases between them. Germline-derived CDR1 and CDR2 are LGHDT and YNNKEL (reference sequence). CDR3 region: CASSQDVREDQPQHF. In DNA, the CDR3 is TGTGCCAGCAGCCAAGATGTCCGGGAGGATCAGCCCCAGCATTTT.

The J gene is TRBJ1-1, the V gene TRBV10-1; 10 bases align to TRBD1. With V trimmed by 5 bases and J by 6 bases, 6 bases remained unmatched. Germline values: CDR1 WNHNN, CDR2 SYGVQD (reference sequence). This CDR3 is built from 14 residues. CDR3 DNA: TGCGCCAGCAGTTCGGGACAGGGGAGGTCTGAAGCTTTCTTT. This encodes CASSSGQGRSEAFF.

V usage is TRBV5-1 and J usage is TRBJ2-1, with 7 bases identical to TRBD1. This CDR3 is 15 amino acids long. After removal of 4 bases from V and 3 bases from J, the junction contained 7 bases not matched to a gene. The germline gives CDR1 SGHRS, CDR2 YFSETQ. The CDR3 sequence is CASSDRDRNYNEQFF. The CDR3 nucleotides are TGCGCCAGCAGCGACCGGGACAGAAACTACAATGAGCAGTTCTTC.

The genes are TRBV7-7 and TRBJ1-1; no definite D call. The CDR3 extends over 14 amino acids. Between the trimmed V and J ends, which lost 5 bases and 2 bases, there was a span of 12 bases. Per germline, CDR1 SSHAT and CDR2 FNYEAQ (reference sequence). The CDR3 here is CASSPNLLNTEAFF. DNA for the CDR3: TGTGCCAGCAGCCCTAACCTCCTAAACACTGAAGCTTTCTTT.

CDR3 nucleotides: TGTGCCAGCAGTTTAACGGGGGTTAGCACAGATACGCAGTATTTT. Encoded protein: CASSLTGVSTDTQYF. The gene calls are TRBV28 and TRBJ2-3, with D possibly being TRBD2 (6 bases). V lost 2 bases to trimming and J lost 0 bases, with 9 bases between them. The germline V gene encodes CDR1 MDHEN and CDR2 SYDVKM. The CDR3 contains 15 residues.

This clone was observed a single time. V gene TRBV23-1 combines with J gene TRBJ2-1; D is possibly TRBD1 (6 bases). TRBV23-1 is given ORF status, its function remaining uncertain. With 9 bases removed from V and 7 bases from J, the gap between germline ends came to 19 bases. There are 14 residues in the CDR3. CDR3 nucleotides: TGCGCCAGGGAACGGGACATTCGGGGTAATGAGCAGTTCTTC. Amino acid sequence: CARERDIRGNEQFF.

CDR3 sequence reads: CASSEAVWGRGNTIYF. CDR3 DNA sequence: TGTGCCAGCAGTGAAGCGGTCTGGGGTCGGGGGAACACCATATATTTT. The V and J genes are TRBV2 and TRBJ1-3, with D possibly TRBD1 on 5 matching bases. The CDR3 has 16 residues. Germline CDR1 reads SNHLY; CDR2 reads FYNNEI. V was trimmed by 0 bases and J by 7 bases, leaving 16 bases between them. Full variable domain (missing parts from reference TRBV2 and TRBJ1-3): EPEVTQTPSHQVTQMGQEVILRCVPISNHLYFYWYRQILGQKVEFLVSFYNNEISEKSEIFDDQFSVERPDGSNFTLKIRSTKLEDSAMYFCASSEAVWGRGNTIYFGEGSWLTVV.

The chain links TRBV5-4 to TRBJ1-1; no definite D call. V lost 0 bases and J 0 bases, leaving 12 bases between the germline ends. The length of the CDR3 is 16 residues. Germline V lookup: CDR1 SGHNT, CDR2 YYREEE (reference sequence). CDR3 amino acids: CASSLDGFSMNTEAFF. In DNA form, the CDR3 reads TGTGCCAGCAGCTTGGACGGTTTTTCGATGAACACTGAAGCTTTCTTT.

V is TRBV7-9 and J is TRBJ2-7, with 8 nucleotides matching TRBD1. Germline-derived CDR1 and CDR2 are SEHNR and FQNEAQ (reference sequence). The V segment lost 5 bases and the J segment 3 bases; nucleotides outside the gene matches: 9. This CDR3 has 15 amino acids. CDR3 region: CASSLGAGQVYEQYF. The CDR3 nucleotides are TGTGCCAGCAGCCTAGGGGCGGGACAGGTCTACGAGCAGTACTTC.

This chain links TRBV10-2 with TRBJ1-5, with a weak D call TRBD1 (6 bases). Germline V lookup: CDR1 WSHSY, CDR2 SAAADI. The V gene lost 7 bases and the J gene lost 2 bases, with 9 bases spanning the gap. The CDR3 length is 13 residues. CDR3 nucleotides: TGCGCCAGCACACAGGGAGGCAATCAGCCCCAGCATTTT. Amino acid sequence: CASTQGGNQPQHF.

CDR3 sequence (DNA): TGCGCCAGCAGCCCTATAGAGCGGGGGGGCCCCCTAGATACGCAGTATTTT. As protein: CASSPIERGGPLDTQYF. This chain connects TRBV5-1 to TRBJ2-3, with 10 bases matching TRBD2. The J segment lost 5 bases and the V segment lost 4 bases, leaving 13 bases of the junction unmatched. The CDR3 length is 17 residues. The germline V gene encodes CDR1 SGHRS and CDR2 YFSETQ.

The chain is built from TRBV5-1 and TRBJ1-2; D possibly corresponds to TRBD1 (6 bases). The CDR3 totals 14 residues. In germline, CDR1 is SGHRS, CDR2 YFSETQ. V lost 0 bases, J lost 6 bases, and 12 bases lay in between. The CDR3 spells CASSLVRGLDGYTF. The DNA for the CDR3 is TGCGCCAGCAGCTTGGTCAGGGGATTGGATGGCTACACCTTC. Supplemented by reference TRBV5-1 and TRBJ1-2, the full variable domain reads KAGVTQTPRYLIKTRGQQVTLSCSPISGHRSVSWYQQTPGQGLQFLFEYFSETQRNKGNFPGRFSGRQFSNSRSEMNVSTLELGDSALYLCASSLVRGLDGYTFGSGTRLTVV.

The gene calls are TRBV7-3 and TRBJ1-2, with 9 nucleotides matching TRBD1. CDR3 length equals 13 residues. V gave up 4 bases and J gave up 5 bases; unmatched junction bases: 2. Germline V gene lookup returns CDR1 SGHTA and CDR2 FQGTGA. In DNA form, the CDR3 reads TGTGCCAGCAGCTACGGACAGGGGTATGGCTACACCTTC. It is translated as CASSYGQGYGYTF.

The chain employs TRBV30 and TRBJ1-5; tentatively, D is TRBD1 (6 bases). This CDR3 is built from 13 residues. Germline CDR1 reads GTSNPN; CDR2 reads SVGIG (reference sequence). The V end was cut by 3 bases, the J end by 4 bases, with 10 bases between. The CDR3 bases are TGTGCCTGGAGCGCAGGGGAAAATCAGCCCCAGCATTTT. It specifies CAWSAGENQPQHF.

V usage is TRBV7-9 and J usage is TRBJ1-2; D remains ambiguous. The V gene's germline CDR1 is SEHNR and CDR2 FQNEAQ (reference sequence). CDR3 length equals 12 residues. Trimming cost V 4 bases and J 8 bases, with 11 bases left between them. The CDR3 DNA follows: TGTGCCAGCAGCTCAACTATAGGCGGCTACACCTTC. Translated, it gives CASSSTIGGYTF.

This chain joins TRBV4-1 and TRBJ2-5; TRBD1 might be the D (5 bases). The length of the CDR3 is 14 residues. Germline CDR1 MGHRA, CDR2 YSYEKL. Trimming stripped 4 bases from V and 1 base from J, with 10 bases between. The CDR3 bases are TGCGCCAGCAGCCCTTTCGACAGCCAAGAGACCCAGTACTTC. As protein: CASSPFDSQETQYF.

The CDR3 DNA follows: TGCAGCGTTGAACTAGGACAGCGCTATGGCTACACCTTC. Encoded protein: CSVELGQRYGYTF. The V call is TRBV29-1, the J call TRBJ1-2; D may be TRBD1 (6 bases). Trimming shortened V by 2 bases and J by 4 bases, and 11 bases separated the two germline ends. CDR3 length: 13 residues. Per the germline V gene, CDR1 is SQVTM and CDR2 is ANQGSEA.